Listed below are T cell receptor beta chains from one sample, sequenced in a study of blood T cell repertoires in COVID-19. Repertoires were generated with immunoSEQ multiplex PCR, while TCRdb's copy carries only in-frame clones and drops some. The data hold around 330,000 clones, with around 87% observed a single time. Sequenced input: peripheral blood. The receptors derive from a woman in her forties or fifties with active or convalescent COVID-19. Both conserved end residues are part of each CDR3. D genes are given only for firm matches. The size entry is marked missing in some rows and otherwise reads once, few, many or a size class.

TRBV10-3	14	.	TRBJ1-3	.	TGTGCCATCAGTGACGGGGTCTCAAAAAACACCATATATTTT	CAISDGVSKNTIYF
TRBV10-3	17	TRBD1	TRBJ1-5	.	TGTGCCATCAGTGGAGGGGGCGAGGGTTATAGCAATCAGCCCCAGCATTTT	CAISGGGEGYSNQPQHF
TRBV3-1/TRBV3-2	14	TRBD1	TRBJ1-2	.	TGTGCCAGCAGCCAGCCCCGGACAGGGAATGGCTACACCTTC	CASSQPRTGNGYTF
TRBV3-1/TRBV3-2	16	.	TRBJ1-2	.	TGTGCCAGCAGCCAAGAATTCCAGGGGCAGAGCTATGGCTACACCTTC	CASSQEFQGQSYGYTF
TRBV18	14	.	TRBJ2-7	.	TGTGCCAGCTCACCAAAATCGACAGTCTACGAGCAGTACTTC	CASSPKSTVYEQYF
TRBV3-1/TRBV3-2	15	TRBD2	TRBJ2-5	.	TGTGCCAGCAGCCAAGCACTAGCGGGGGAAGAGACCCAGTACTTC	CASSQALAGEETQYF
TRBV28	16	TRBD2	TRBJ2-7	.	TGTGCCAGCAGTTTCCGGACTAGCGGGGATTCATCCGAGCAGTACTTC	CASSFRTSGDSSEQYF
TRBV16	14	.	TRBJ1-2	few	TGTGCCAGCAGTCCCGGGGAGTCCAACTATGGCTACACCTTC	CASSPGESNYGYTF
TRBV6-2/TRBV6-3	16	TRBD1	TRBJ1-5	.	TGTGCCAGCAGCCCGGGACTGACAGGGTGGGATCAGCCCCAGCATTTT	CASSPGLTGWDQPQHF
TRBV3-1/TRBV3-2	16	TRBD2	TRBJ2-1	once	TGTGCCAGCAGCCACATAGCGGGAGAGTTCTACAATGAGCAGTTCTTC	CASSHIAGEFYNEQFF
TRBV7-6	17	TRBD1	TRBJ1-1	.	TGTGCCAGCAGCCGGGGGACAGGGGGAACGTTGAACACTGAAGCTTTCTTT	CASSRGTGGTLNTEAFF
TRBV2	15	.	TRBJ1-2	.	TGTGCCAGCAGTATGGGGAGGGGCTTGTCCTATGGCTACACCTTC	CASSMGRGLSYGYTF
TRBV6-4	15	TRBD2	TRBJ2-1	.	TGTGCCAGCAGTGTCGGGACTAGTTATTACAATGAGCAGTTCTTC	CASSVGTSYYNEQFF
TRBV7-3	15	.	TRBJ1-6	once	TGTGCCAGCAGCTTACTGTCAGGGTATAATTCACCCCTCCACTTT	CASSLLSGYNSPLHF
TRBV4-1	13	.	TRBJ2-7	.	TGCGCCAGCAGCCAAGAACGGTTCTACGAGCAGTACTTC	CASSQERFYEQYF
TRBV18	16	TRBD1	TRBJ1-3	.	TGTGCCAGCTCACCCGGGACAGGGGGCTTTGGAAACACCATATATTTT	CASSPGTGGFGNTIYF
TRBV3-1/TRBV3-2	14	.	TRBJ2-3	.	TGTGCCAGCACTATCGGGAGAGGGACAGATACGCAGTATTTT	CASTIGRGTDTQYF
TRBV4-1	15	.	TRBJ1-1	.	TGCGCCAGCAGCCAAGAACCCGGACAGAACACTGAAGCTTTCTTT	CASSQEPGQNTEAFF
TRBV18	14	TRBD1	TRBJ2-3	.	TGTGCCAGCTCACCGGGACAGTTCACAGATACGCAGTATTTT	CASSPGQFTDTQYF